The table lists the clone carrying this T cell receptor (beta chain) with a few counts. Its antigen is as yet unknown. The CDR3 length is 16 residues. Looked up from germline, CDR1 is DFQATT and CDR2 is SNEGSKA (reference sequence). Losses at the gene ends were 0 bases for V and 7 bases for J; bases not matched to a gene: 8. Template input, which was bulk tumor genomic DNA, totaled about 630 ng per sample. Doctors removed several biopsies from each primary tumor during surgery, keeping them far apart. Untreated, newly diagnosed non-small cell lung cancer patients underwent curative surgery. The authors amplified TCR beta CDR3 by multiplex PCR with 32 V and 13 J primers. In TCRdb, the multiplex PCR reads were re-called with MiXCR into one record per CDR3 protein. Of roughly 1,700 distinct CDR3 sequences in the sample, roughly half are singletons; the top ten hold 15%. The sample belongs to a study of immune heterogeneity within non-small cell lung tumors.

Study results and caveats: Multiple tumor sites within a patient showed recurrence of identical dominant CDR3 beta clonotypes; site-unique high-frequency clones were present as well.

This chain joins TRBV20-1 and TRBJ2-7, with 14 nucleotides matching TRBD2. The sequencing sample was made of lung tumor tissue. The receptor was isolated from a man in his fifties or sixties with non-small cell lung cancer. CDR3 DNA: TGCAGTGCTAGAGATCTCGGACTAGCGGGAGGATGGGAGCAGTACTTC. This gives the protein CSARDLGLAGGWEQYF.